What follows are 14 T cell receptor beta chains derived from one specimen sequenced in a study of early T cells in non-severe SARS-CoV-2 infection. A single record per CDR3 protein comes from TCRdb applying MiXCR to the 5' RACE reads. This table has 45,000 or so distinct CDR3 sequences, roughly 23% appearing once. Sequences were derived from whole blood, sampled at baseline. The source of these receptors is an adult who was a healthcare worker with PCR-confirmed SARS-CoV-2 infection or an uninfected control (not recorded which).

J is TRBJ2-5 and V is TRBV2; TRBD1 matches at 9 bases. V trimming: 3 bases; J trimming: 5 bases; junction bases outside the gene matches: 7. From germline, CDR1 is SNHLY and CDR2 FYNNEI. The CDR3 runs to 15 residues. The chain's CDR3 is CASSEEGQGGETQYF. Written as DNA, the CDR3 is TGTGCCAGCAGTGAGGAGGGACAGGGAGGCGAGACCCAGTACTTC.

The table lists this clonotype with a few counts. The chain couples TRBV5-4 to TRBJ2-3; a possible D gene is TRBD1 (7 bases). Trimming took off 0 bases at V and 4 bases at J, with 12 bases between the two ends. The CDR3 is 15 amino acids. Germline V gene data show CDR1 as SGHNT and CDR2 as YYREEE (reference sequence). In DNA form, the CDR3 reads TGTGCCAGCAGCTTGGACAGGGGAGGCTCAGATACGCAGTATTTT. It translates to CASSLDRGGSDTQYF. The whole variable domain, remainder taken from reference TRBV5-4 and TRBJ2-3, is ETGVTQSPTHLIKTRGQQVTLRCSSQSGHNTVSWYQQALGQGPQFIFQYYREEENGRGNFPPRFSGLQFPNYSSELNVNALELDDSALYLCASSLDRGGSDTQYFGPGTRLTVL.

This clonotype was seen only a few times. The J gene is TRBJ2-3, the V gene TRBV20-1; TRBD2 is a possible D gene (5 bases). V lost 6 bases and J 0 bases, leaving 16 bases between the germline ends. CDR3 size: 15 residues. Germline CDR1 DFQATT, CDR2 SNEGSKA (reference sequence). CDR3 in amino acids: CSAGVGVSSTDTQYF. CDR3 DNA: TGCAGTGCCGGCGTCGGGGTTTCTAGCACAGATACGCAGTATTTT.

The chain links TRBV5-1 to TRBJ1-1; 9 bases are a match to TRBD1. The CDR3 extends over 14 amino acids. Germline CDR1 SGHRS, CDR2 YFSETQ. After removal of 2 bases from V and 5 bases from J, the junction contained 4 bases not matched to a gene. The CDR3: CASSFTGGVTEAFF. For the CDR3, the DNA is TGCGCCAGCAGCTTCACAGGGGGCGTAACTGAAGCTTTCTTT.

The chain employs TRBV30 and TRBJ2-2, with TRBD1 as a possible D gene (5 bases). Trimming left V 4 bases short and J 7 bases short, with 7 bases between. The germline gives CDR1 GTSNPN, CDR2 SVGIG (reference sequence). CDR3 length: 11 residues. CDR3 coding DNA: TGTGCCTGGAAGACAGACGGGGAGCTGTTTTTT. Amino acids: CAWKTDGELFF. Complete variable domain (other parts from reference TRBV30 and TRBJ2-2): SQTIHQWPATLVQPVGSPLSLECTVEGTSNPNLYWYRQAAGRGLQLLFYSVGIGQISSEVPQNLSASRPQDRQFILSSKKLLLSDSGFYLCAWKTDGELFFGEGSRLTVL.

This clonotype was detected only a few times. CDR3 sequence reads: CASSRVYEAFF. CDR3 DNA: TGTGCCAGCAGCCGAGTTTATGAAGCTTTCTTT. The rearrangement joins TRBV7-9 to TRBJ1-1; no reliable D call. The CDR3 spans 11 residues. Germline values: CDR1 SEHNR, CDR2 FQNEAQ (reference sequence). Deletions cut 5 bases from V and 7 bases from J, with 8 bases between. The whole variable domain, remainder taken from reference TRBV7-9 and TRBJ1-1, is DTGVSQNPRHKITKRGQNVTFRCDPISEHNRLYWYRQTLGQGPEFLTYFQNEAQLEKSRLLSDRFSAERPKGSFSTLEIQRTEQGDSAMYLCASSRVYEAFFGQGTRLTVV.

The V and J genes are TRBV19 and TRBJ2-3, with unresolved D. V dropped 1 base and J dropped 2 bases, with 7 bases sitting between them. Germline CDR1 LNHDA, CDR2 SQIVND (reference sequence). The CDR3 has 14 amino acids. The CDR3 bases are TGTGCCAGTAGTATAGCAGGCACCACAGATACGCAGTATTTT. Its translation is CASSIAGTTDTQYF.

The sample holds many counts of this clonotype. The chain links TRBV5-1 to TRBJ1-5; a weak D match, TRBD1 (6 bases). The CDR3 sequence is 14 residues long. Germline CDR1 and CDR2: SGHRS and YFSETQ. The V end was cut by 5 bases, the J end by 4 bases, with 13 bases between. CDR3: CASRPGQQNQPQHF. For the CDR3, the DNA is TGCGCCAGCAGGCCGGGACAACAAAATCAGCCCCAGCATTTT. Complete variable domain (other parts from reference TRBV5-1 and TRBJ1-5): KAGVTQTPRYLIKTRGQQVTLSCSPISGHRSVSWYQQTPGQGLQFLFEYFSETQRNKGNFPGRFSGRQFSNSRSEMNVSTLELGDSALYLCASRPGQQNQPQHFGDGTRLSIL.

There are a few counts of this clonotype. The CDR3 sequence is CASRPGTSVTDTQYF. The CDR3 DNA reads TGCGCCAGCAGACCCGGGACTAGCGTGACAGATACGCAGTATTTT. The chain couples TRBV5-1 to TRBJ2-3, with 10 bases aligning to TRBD2. Germline-derived CDR1 and CDR2 are SGHRS and YFSETQ. CDR3 size: 15 residues. Trimming removed 5 bases from V and 3 bases from J; junction bases left unmatched: 6.

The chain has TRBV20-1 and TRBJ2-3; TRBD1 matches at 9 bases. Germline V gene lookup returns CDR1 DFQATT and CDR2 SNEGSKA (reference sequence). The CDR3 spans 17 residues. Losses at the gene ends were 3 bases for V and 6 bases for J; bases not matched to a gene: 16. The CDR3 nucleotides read TGCAGTGCTAGGGTGTGGCTCGGGACAGGGATGACGGATACGCAGTATTTT. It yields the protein CSARVWLGTGMTDTQYF.

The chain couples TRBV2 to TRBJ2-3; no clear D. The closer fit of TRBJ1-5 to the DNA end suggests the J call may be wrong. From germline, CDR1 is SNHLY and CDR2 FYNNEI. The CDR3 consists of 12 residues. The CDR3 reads CASSEELVTQHF. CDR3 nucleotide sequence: TGTGCCAGCAGTGAAGAGCTAGTTACGCAGCATTTT.

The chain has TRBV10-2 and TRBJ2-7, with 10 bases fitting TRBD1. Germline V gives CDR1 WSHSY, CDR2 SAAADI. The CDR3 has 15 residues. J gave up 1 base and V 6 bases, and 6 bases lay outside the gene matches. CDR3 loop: CASRTRDRGSYEQYF. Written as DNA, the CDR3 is TGCGCCAGCAGAACGCGGGACAGGGGTTCCTACGAGCAGTACTTC.

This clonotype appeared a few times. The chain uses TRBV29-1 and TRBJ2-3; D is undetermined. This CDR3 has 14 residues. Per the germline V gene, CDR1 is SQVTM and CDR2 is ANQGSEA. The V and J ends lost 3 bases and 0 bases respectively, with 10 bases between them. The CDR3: CSVDPDGSTDTQYF. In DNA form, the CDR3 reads TGCAGCGTTGATCCGGACGGTAGCACAGATACGCAGTATTTT.

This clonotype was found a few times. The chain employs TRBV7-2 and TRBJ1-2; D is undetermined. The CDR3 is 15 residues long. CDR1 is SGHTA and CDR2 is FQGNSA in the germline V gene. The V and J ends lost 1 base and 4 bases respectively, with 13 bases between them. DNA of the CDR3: TGTGCCAGCAGCTTAGAACCAGCCGGGAGCTATGGCTACACCTTC. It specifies CASSLEPAGSYGYTF.